This TCR beta chain is drawn from a study of blood T cell repertoires in COVID-19 (dated by TCRdb to the early 2020s). The study in broad terms: Samples covering the acute and convalescent phases of COVID-19 were provided by collaborators in the United States, Italy and Spain. The material from the prospective study consisted of cDNA or gDNA derived from T cells, B-cell-depleted T cells, or PBMCs. Deeply sampled blood TCRbeta repertoires from subjects exposed to, actively infected with, or recovered from COVID-19 were included in the dataset. The repertoires were released in a freely available public database meant as a resource for research on the immune response to SARS-CoV-2. Samples came from the ongoing ImmuneRACE study (first 160 participants) plus 1,254 subjects from 6 global collaborators. The sample metadata nearly always contained a de-identified subject ID, COVID-19 status, age in years and sex. HLA class I and class II types, where available, came from metadata supplied by the sample provider rather than from assay-based typing. General findings and caveats noted by the study authors: The amount of clinical and demographic metadata varied by source and participant and was provided uncurated.

A remark on this clone: There is no known antigen for this receptor. No base qualities exist here, and no much larger clone lies one base off it.

There are 14 amino acids in the CDR3, from cysteine to phenylalanine inclusive. Of all the DNA, just the CDR3 is kept, 42 bases in frame from base 1. The immunoSEQ Assay, a bias-controlled multiplex PCR, was used to amplify TCRbeta CDR3 regions from genomic DNA. From the authors' description of their analysis: Within the assay, amplification of reference gene primers was used to estimate how many nucleated cells each sample contained. Sequence reads were collapsed and filtered to measure the absolute abundance of every unique TCRbeta CDR3 rearrangement. For each sample, productive Simpson clonality was calculated as the square root of Simpson's diversity index across productive rearrangements. TCRdb took over this immuneACCESS table, retaining in-frame rearrangements with V and J assigned. Such tables are incomplete; in checked studies, under half of the missing clones stem from an unresolved V gene, and the remainder is unexplained. That table supplies the V and J calls and clone size; D and trimming were determined from the DNA. Here the sample has 200,000 to 300,000 clones; around four fifths occur a single time. The top ten clonotypes cover 4% to 5% of the sample.

Whole blood was collected in K2EDTA tubes by collaborating institutions according to the institutions' own protocols. Collaborator samples were shipped for TCRbeta analysis as frozen whole blood, isolated PBMCs, or DNA extracted from either sample type. Material for sequencing was peripheral blood. This chain joins TRBV21-1 to TRBJ1-6; TRBD1 is the table's D call, not checked against the DNA. TRBV21-1 is a listed pseudogene. This TCR was recovered from a man in his sixties with acute or convalescent COVID-19. The DNA sequence follows: TGTGCCAGCAGTCCAGGGAAAAAGAATTCACCCCTCCACTTT. Translated, this is CASSPGKKNSPLHF.